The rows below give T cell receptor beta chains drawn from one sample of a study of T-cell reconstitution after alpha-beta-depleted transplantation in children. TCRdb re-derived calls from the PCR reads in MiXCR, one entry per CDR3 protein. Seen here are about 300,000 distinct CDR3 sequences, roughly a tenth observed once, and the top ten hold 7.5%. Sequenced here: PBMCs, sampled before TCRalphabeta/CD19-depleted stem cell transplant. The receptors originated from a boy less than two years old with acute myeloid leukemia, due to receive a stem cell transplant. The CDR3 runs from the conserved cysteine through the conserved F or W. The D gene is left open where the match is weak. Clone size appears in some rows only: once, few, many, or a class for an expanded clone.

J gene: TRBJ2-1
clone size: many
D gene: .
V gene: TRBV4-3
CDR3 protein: CASSHRSNEQFF
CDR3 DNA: TGCGCCAGCAGCCACCGGAGCAATGAGCAGTTCTTC

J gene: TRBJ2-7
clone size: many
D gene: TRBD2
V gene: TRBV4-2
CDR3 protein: CASSQVGGLAAYEQYF
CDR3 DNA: TGTGCCAGCAGCCAAGTTGGAGGACTAGCGGCCTACGAGCAGTACTTC

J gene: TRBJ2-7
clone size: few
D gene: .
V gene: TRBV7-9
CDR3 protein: CASSSLLRDYEQYF
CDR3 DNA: TGTGCCAGCAGCTCGTTATTGAGGGATTACGAGCAGTACTTC

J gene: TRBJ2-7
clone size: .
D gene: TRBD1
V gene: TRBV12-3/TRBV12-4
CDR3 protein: CASSSNIGQGPSYEQYF
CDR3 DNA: TGTGCCAGCAGCTCAAATATCGGACAGGGCCCCTCCTACGAGCAGTACTTC

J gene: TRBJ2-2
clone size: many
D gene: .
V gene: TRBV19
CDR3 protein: CASLLGGPDTGELFF
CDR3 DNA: TGTGCCAGTCTATTAGGAGGTCCGGACACCGGGGAGCTGTTTTTT

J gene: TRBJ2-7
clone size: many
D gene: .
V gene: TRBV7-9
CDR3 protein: CASSLVRGVHEQYF
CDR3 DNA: TGTGCCAGCAGCTTAGTCAGGGGGGTCCACGAGCAGTACTTC

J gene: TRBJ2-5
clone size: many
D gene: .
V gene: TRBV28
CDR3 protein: CASSLGRAAQETQYF
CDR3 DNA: TGTGCCAGCAGTTTGGGCAGGGCTGCTCAAGAGACCCAGTACTTC

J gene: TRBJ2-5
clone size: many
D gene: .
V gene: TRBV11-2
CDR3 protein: CASSRSWDFQETQYF
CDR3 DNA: TGTGCCAGCAGCCGATCCTGGGACTTTCAAGAGACCCAGTACTTC

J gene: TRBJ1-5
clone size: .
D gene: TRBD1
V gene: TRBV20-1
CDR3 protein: CSAIFPGQGAGNQPQHF
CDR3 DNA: TGCAGTGCTATATTCCCGGGACAGGGGGCAGGCAATCAGCCCCAGCATTTT

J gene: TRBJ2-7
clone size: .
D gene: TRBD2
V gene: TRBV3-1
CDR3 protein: CASSQALAGASYEQYF
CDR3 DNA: TGTGCCAGCAGCCAAGCACTAGCGGGGGCCTCCTACGAGCAGTACTTC

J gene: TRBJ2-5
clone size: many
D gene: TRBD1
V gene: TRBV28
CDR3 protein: CASSPRRDRTLETQYF
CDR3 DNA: TGTGCCAGCAGTCCCCGCCGGGACAGGACTCTAGAGACCCAGTACTTC

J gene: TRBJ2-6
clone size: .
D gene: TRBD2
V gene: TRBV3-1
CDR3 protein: CASESPPSSGISGANVLTF
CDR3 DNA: TGTGCCAGCGAGTCCCCCCCCTCTAGCGGGATCTCTGGGGCCAACGTCCTGACTTTC

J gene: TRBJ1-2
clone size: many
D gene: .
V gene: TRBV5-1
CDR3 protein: CASSTGQANYGYTF
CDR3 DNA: TGCGCCAGCAGCACCGGACAAGCTAACTATGGCTACACCTTC

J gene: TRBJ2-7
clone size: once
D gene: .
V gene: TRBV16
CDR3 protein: CASSQSRHIYEHYF
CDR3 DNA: TGTGCCAGCAGCCAATCAAGACATATCTACGAGCACTACTTC

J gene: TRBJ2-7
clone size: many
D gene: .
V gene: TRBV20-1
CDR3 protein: CSASVQGPYEQYF
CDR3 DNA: TGCAGTGCTAGTGTCCAGGGACCCTACGAGCAGTACTTC

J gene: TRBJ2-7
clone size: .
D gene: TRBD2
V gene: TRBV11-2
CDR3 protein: CASSLGTSGRDYEQYF
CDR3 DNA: TGTGCCAGCAGCTTAGGGACTAGCGGGAGGGACTACGAGCAGTACTTC

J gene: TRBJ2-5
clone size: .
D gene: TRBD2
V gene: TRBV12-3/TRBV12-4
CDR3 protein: CASSLAGGARETQYF
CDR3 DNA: TGTGCCAGCAGTTTAGCCGGGGGGGCCAGGGAGACCCAGTACTTC

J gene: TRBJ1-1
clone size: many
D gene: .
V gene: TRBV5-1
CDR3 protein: CASSRGLEPEAFF
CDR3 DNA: TGCGCCAGCAGCCGGGGCCTTGAGCCTGAAGCTTTCTTT

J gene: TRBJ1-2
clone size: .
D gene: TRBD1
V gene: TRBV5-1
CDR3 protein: CASSPWTGINYGYTF
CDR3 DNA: TGCGCCAGCAGCCCCTGGACAGGGATCAACTATGGCTACACCTTC

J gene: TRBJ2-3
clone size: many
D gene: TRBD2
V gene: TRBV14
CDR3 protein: CASSPGLAGPSWGTDTQYF
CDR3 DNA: TGTGCCAGCAGCCCGGGACTAGCGGGACCTTCGTGGGGCACAGATACGCAGTATTTT

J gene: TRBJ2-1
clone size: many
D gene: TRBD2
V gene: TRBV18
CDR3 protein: CASSPPQRGHNEQFF
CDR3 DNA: TGTGCCAGCTCACCACCCCAGCGGGGTCACAATGAGCAGTTCTTC

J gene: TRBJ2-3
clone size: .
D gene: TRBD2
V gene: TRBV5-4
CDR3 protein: CASSVHRGSQGTDTQYF
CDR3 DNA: TGTGCCAGCAGCGTCCACCGCGGGAGCCAGGGCACAGATACGCAGTATTTT

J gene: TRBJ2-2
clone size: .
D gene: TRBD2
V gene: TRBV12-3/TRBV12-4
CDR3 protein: CASSLNAGEGCTGELFF
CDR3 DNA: TGTGCCAGCAGTTTAAACGCGGGGGAGGGATGCACCGGGGAGCTGTTTTTT

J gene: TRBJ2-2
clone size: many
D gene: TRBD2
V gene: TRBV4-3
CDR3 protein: CASSQDPGLAGGSTGELFF
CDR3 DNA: TGCGCCAGCAGCCAAGACCCGGGACTAGCGGGAGGAAGTACCGGGGAGCTGTTTTTT

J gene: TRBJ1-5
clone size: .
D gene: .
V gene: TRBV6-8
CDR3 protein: CYAFRLLGDSGQPQHF
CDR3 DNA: TGTTATGCATTTAGGCTCTTGGGGGATAGCGGGCAGCCCCAGCATTTT

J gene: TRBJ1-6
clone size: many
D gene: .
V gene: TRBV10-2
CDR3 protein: CASSESMVGNSPLHF
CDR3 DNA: TGCGCCAGCAGTGAGTCGATGGTAGGGAATTCACCCCTCCACTTT

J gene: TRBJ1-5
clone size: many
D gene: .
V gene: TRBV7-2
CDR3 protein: CASSATPGTASNQPQHF
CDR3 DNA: TGTGCCAGCAGCGCGACTCCCGGGACGGCAAGCAATCAGCCCCAGCATTTT

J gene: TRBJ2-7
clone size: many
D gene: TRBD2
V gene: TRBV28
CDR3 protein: CASSSSGRFYEQYF
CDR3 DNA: TGTGCCAGCAGTTCTAGCGGGAGATTCTACGAGCAGTACTTC

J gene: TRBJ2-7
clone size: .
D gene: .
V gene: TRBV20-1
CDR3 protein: CSALLIEQYF
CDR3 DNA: TGCAGTGCCTTGCTTATCGAGCAGTACTTC

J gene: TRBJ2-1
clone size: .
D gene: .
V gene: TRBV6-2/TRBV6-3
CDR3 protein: CASMRGSYNEQFF
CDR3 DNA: TGTGCCAGCATGCGGGGCTCCTACAATGAGCAGTTCTTC

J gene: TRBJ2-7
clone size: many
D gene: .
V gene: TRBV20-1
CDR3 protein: CSAQASEIYEQYF
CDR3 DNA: TGCAGTGCCCAGGCTAGCGAGATCTACGAGCAGTACTTC

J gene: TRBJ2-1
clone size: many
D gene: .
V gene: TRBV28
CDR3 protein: CASSSRGFNNEQFF
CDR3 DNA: TGTGCCAGCAGTTCACGGGGTTTTAACAATGAGCAGTTCTTC

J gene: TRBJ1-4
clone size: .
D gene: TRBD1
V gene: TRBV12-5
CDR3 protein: CASAHRQGVNEKLFF
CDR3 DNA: TGTGCTAGTGCTCATCGACAGGGCGTTAATGAAAAACTGTTTTTT

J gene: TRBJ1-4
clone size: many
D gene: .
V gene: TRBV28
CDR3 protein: CASSFTPATNEKLFF
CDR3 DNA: TGTGCCAGCAGTTTCACCCCTGCAACTAATGAAAAACTGTTTTTT

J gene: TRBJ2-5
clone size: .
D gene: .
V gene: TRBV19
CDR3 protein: CASNPRGGGTQYF
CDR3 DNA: TGTGCCAGTAACCCCCGGGGAGGGGGGACCCAGTACTTC

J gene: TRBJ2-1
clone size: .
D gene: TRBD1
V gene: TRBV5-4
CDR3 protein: CASSGMDRAANEQFF
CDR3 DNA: TGTGCCAGCAGCGGGATGGACAGGGCGGCGAATGAGCAGTTCTTC

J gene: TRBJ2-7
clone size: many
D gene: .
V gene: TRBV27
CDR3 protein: CASSLRGRDPYEQYF
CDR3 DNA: TGTGCCAGCAGTTTAAGGGGCAGGGACCCCTACGAGCAGTACTTC

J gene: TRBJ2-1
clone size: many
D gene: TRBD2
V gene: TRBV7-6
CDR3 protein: CASSSRLAGGSNEQFF
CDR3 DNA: TGTGCCAGCAGCTCCAGACTAGCGGGGGGGAGCAATGAGCAGTTCTTC

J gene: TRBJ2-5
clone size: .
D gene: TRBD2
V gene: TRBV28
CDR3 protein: CASSLGLAGGIETQYF
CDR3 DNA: TGTGCCAGCAGTTTAGGACTAGCGGGAGGGATCGAGACCCAGTACTTC

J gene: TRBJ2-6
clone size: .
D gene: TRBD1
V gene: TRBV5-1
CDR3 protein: CASSFTGGSGANVLTF
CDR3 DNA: TGCGCCAGCAGCTTCACAGGGGGCTCTGGGGCCAACGTCCTGACTTTC

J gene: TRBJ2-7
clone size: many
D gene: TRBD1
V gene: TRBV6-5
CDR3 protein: CASSYRTGGYEQYF
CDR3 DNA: TGTGCCAGCAGTTACAGGACAGGGGGCTACGAGCAGTACTTC

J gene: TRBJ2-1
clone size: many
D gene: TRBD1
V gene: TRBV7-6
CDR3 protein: CASSSLGQGGYNEQFF
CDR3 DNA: TGTGCCAGCAGCTCCCTTGGACAGGGGGGTTACAATGAGCAGTTCTTC

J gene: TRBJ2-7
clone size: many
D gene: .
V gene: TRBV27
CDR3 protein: CASSQTSTYEQYF
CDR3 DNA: TGTGCCAGCAGCCAAACTTCTACCTACGAGCAGTACTTC

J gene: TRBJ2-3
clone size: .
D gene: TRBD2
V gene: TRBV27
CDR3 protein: CASSITSASTDTQYF
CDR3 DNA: TGTGCCAGCAGTATCACTAGCGCAAGCACAGATACGCAGTATTTT